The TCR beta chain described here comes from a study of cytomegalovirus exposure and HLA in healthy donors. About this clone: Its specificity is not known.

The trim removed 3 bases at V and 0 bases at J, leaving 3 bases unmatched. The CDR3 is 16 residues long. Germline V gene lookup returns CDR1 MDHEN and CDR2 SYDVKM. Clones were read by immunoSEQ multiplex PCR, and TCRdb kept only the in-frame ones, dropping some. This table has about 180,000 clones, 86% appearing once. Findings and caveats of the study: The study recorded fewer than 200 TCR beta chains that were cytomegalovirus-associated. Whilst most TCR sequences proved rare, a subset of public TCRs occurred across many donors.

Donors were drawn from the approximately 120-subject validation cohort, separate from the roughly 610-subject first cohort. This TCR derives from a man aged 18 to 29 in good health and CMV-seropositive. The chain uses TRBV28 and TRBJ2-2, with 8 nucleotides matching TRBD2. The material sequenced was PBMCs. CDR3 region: CASSFSSGTNTGELFF. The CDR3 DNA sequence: TGTGCCAGCAGTTTTAGTAGCGGGACGAACACCGGGGAGCTGTTTTTT.